This is a list of T cell receptor beta chains from one sample in a study of beta chain features in type 1 diabetes. Assay: immunoSEQ multiplex PCR; the TCRdb copy retains only in-frame clones and omits some. In the table there are about 25,000 clones, about 63% of which are singletons. The sample comprised stem cell memory CD4+ T cells from blood. Source of these receptors: a woman between 40 and 55 years old with type 1 diabetes. Each CDR3 is given with its conserved first and last residue. The D gene is left open where the match is weak. For some rows the clone size is stated as once, few or many, or as a class when expanded; others skip it.

V	J	size	D	DNA	CDR3
TRBV27	TRBJ1-1	-	TRBD1	TGTGCCAGCAGTTTAACGGACAGGGAACAGGCTTTCTTT	CASSLTDREQAFF
TRBV7-9	TRBJ2-1	-	TRBD2	TGTGCCAGCAGCTACGGGACTAGCGGCTACAATGAGCAGTTCTTC	CASSYGTSGYNEQFF
TRBV4-2	TRBJ1-6	-	TRBD1	TGTGCCAGCAACCGGGACAGGTATAATTCACCCCTCCACTTT	CASNRDRYNSPLHF
TRBV7-2	TRBJ2-7	-	TRBD2	TGTGCCAGCAGACTAGCGGGGAGCTACGAGCAGTACTTC	CASRLAGSYEQYF
TRBV4-3	TRBJ1-1	-	-	TGCGCCAGCAGCCAAGATAGAATCACTGAAGCTTTCTTT	CASSQDRITEAFF
TRBV4-1	TRBJ2-3	-	-	TGCGCCAGCAGCCAGGAGTGGACAGATACGCAGTATTTT	CASSQEWTDTQYF
TRBV5-6	TRBJ2-7	-	TRBD2	TGTGCCAGCATGCTAGCGGGAGCGTTGGGCGAGCAGTACTTC	CASMLAGALGEQYF
TRBV27	TRBJ1-2	-	-	TGTGCCAGCAGTTTGTCATTAGGGGGAAATGGCTACACCTTC	CASSLSLGGNGYTF
TRBV7-2	TRBJ1-3	-	TRBD1	TGTGCCAGCAGCGGATACAGGGGTACTGGAAACACCATATATTTT	CASSGYRGTGNTIYF
TRBV18	TRBJ2-2	few	-	TGTGCCAGCTCACCACGCTCCCAGACGAACACCGGGGAGCTGTTTTTT	CASSPRSQTNTGELFF
TRBV7-3	TRBJ2-4	-	-	TGTGCCAGCAGCTTAGAAGAGTCCCGGTTGGACATTCAGTACTTC	CASSLEESRLDIQYF
TRBV28	TRBJ1-4	few	TRBD1	TGTGCCAGCACCGTGGACAGGGTAGAAGAAAAACTGTTTTTT	CASTVDRVEEKLFF
TRBV28	TRBJ2-2	-	-	TGTGCCAGCAGTTCTTATGCAGCTCCGACTTCTGGGGAGCTGTTTTTT	CASSSYAAPTSGELFF
TRBV4-3	TRBJ2-2	-	TRBD1	TGCGCCAGCAGCCAAGAAGGACAGGGATACACCGGGGAGCTGTTTTTT	CASSQEGQGYTGELFF
TRBV27	TRBJ1-1	few	-	TGTGCCAGCAGTTCGTTCCGACAGATGAACACTGAAGCTTTCTTT	CASSSFRQMNTEAFF
TRBV11-2	TRBJ2-1	-	TRBD1	TGTGCCAGCAGCTCCGAGGGGCGGGGACAGGGCCCAGACAATGAGCAGTTCTTC	CASSSEGRGQGPDNEQFF
TRBV5-8	TRBJ2-7	once	TRBD2	TGTGCCAGCAGCTTGGCTAGCGGGAGGGACGAGCAGTACTTC	CASSLASGRDEQYF
TRBV30	TRBJ2-5	-	TRBD2	TGTGCCTGGAGTGCCGGTCCGGCGGGAGCTAAGATAACCCAGTACTTC	CAWSAGPAGAKITQYF
TRBV2	TRBJ1-1	-	-	TGTGCCAGCAGCGGACAGATGAACACTGAAGCTTTCTTT	CASSGQMNTEAFF
TRBV6-1	TRBJ1-2	-	-	TGTGCCAGCAGCAAGGACAGATACGCCTCCTATGGCTACACCTTC	CASSKDRYASYGYTF
TRBV5-4	TRBJ2-7	-	-	TGTGCCAGCAGCTCCGACACGCATTCGGAGGGGCAGTACTTC	CASSSDTHSEGQYF
TRBV7-9	TRBJ2-7	-	TRBD1	TGTGCCAGCAGCTTAGGGCAGGGGGCTACCTACGAGCAGTACTTC	CASSLGQGATYEQYF
TRBV7-9	TRBJ2-2	-	-	TGTGCCAGCAGCTTGGTACAGAGCAACACCGGGGAGCTGTTTTTT	CASSLVQSNTGELFF
TRBV7-9	TRBJ2-7	-	-	TGTGCCAGCAGCTTATTCTTCGGGACAGCACCGCGGGGGGACGAGCAGTACTTC	CASSLFFGTAPRGDEQYF
TRBV2	TRBJ1-3	-	TRBD1	TGTGCCAGCAGTGATACGGGACAGTTCTTCTCTGGAAACACCATATATTTT	CASSDTGQFFSGNTIYF
TRBV6-6	TRBJ1-5	-	-	TGTGCCAGCAGTTACTCCCAGGGAAGACAGCCCCAGCATTTT	CASSYSQGRQPQHF
TRBV18	TRBJ1-4	-	-	TGTGCCAGCTCACCGACGGGCAGGGGTGAAAAACTGTTTTTT	CASSPTGRGEKLFF
TRBV9	TRBJ2-2	-	-	TGTGCCAGCAGCGGCAGGGTCCAAGCGGGTACCGGGGAGCTGTTTTTT	CASSGRVQAGTGELFF
TRBV5-1	TRBJ2-7	-	-	TGCGCCAGCAGCTCCGCCGAGGCATCCTTCTCCTACGAGCAGTACTTC	CASSSAEASFSYEQYF
TRBV5-1	TRBJ1-4	-	-	TGCGCCAGCAGCGCGGACAGCCGGAATGAAAAACTGTTTTTT	CASSADSRNEKLFF
TRBV4-3	TRBJ1-6	-	-	TGCGCCAGCAGCCGACAGACAGGTCTAGATTCACCCCTCCACTTT	CASSRQTGLDSPLHF
TRBV15	TRBJ2-2	few	TRBD1	TGTGCCACCAGCAGAGGAGACAGGGGGATCAGCGGGGAGCTGTTTTTT	CATSRGDRGISGELFF
TRBV29-1	TRBJ2-7	-	-	TGCAGCGTTGCCCGGACAGCGACCTACGAGCAGTACTTC	CSVARTATYEQYF
TRBV25-1	TRBJ2-7	-	TRBD1	TGTGCCAGCAGTGAATCCGGGACAGGTTACTACGAGCAGTACTTC	CASSESGTGYYEQYF
TRBV14	TRBJ2-4	-	-	TGTGCCAGCAGCCACCAGTCAACAAACATTCAGTACTTC	CASSHQSTNIQYF
TRBV2	TRBJ1-5	-	TRBD1	TGTGCCAGCACTCGGGACAGCGATCAGCCCCAGCATTTT	CASTRDSDQPQHF
TRBV2	TRBJ2-1	few	TRBD2	TGTGCCAGCAGCGTTAGCGGGGGGCCTCTATTAGAGCAGTTCTTC	CASSVSGGPLLEQFF
TRBV27	TRBJ2-1	-	-	TGTGCCAGCAGTTTACAGCAGGGATTGCTCAATGAGCAGTTCTTC	CASSLQQGLLNEQFF